The entry that follows covers one TCR beta chain sequence. Antigen: not known. The record originates from a study of blood T cells in healthy people across ages. Through a sample-barcoded 5' primer and a J-beta primer mix, a second PCR was run for roughly 7 to 12 cycles. With 12 random nucleotides, a template-switch adaptor tagged each individual cDNA molecule. TCRdb independently ran MiXCR on the 5' RACE reads; one entry per CDR3 protein. The sample records some 1.5 million distinct CDR3 sequences, roughly 43% being singletons. The study's findings and limits: Significant beta diversity loss was already apparent by age roughly 44, declining roughly linearly.

Germline CDR1 reads DFQATT; CDR2 reads SNEGSKA (reference sequence). This CDR3 is built from 12 residues. V shed 6 bases and J shed 3 bases, with 11 bases lying between them. This receptor was obtained from a woman under 30 in good health. What was sequenced was blood. V usage is TRBV20-1 and J usage is TRBJ2-5; possibly TRBD1 for D (6 bases). CDR3 DNA: TGCAGTGCCCCGGACAGAAAAGAGACCCAGTACTTC. It is translated as CSAPDRKETQYF.